This passage covers 29 T cell receptor beta chains from one sample sequenced in a study of blood T cell repertoires in COVID-19. Profiled with immunoSEQ multiplex PCR; TCRdb holds only in-frame clones, not every one. The sample holds approximately 360,000 clones; roughly four fifths are singletons and the top ten take around 5%. The specimen was PBMCs or T cells enriched from blood (not recorded which). The receptors derive from a woman between 45 and 60 years old who had recovered from COVID-19.

This clone was counted between two and nine times. The gene calls are TRBV27 and TRBJ1-6; TRBD1 matches 8 bases. The CDR3 loop spans 14 amino acids. The junction had 4 bases not matched to a gene; V was cut back by 5 bases and J by 7 bases. CDR1 and CDR2 (germline): MNHEY, SMNVEV (reference sequence). The CDR3 loop reads CASSRTGWNSPLHF. The CDR3 DNA follows: TGTGCCAGCAGTAGGACAGGGTGGAATTCACCCCTCCACTTT.

This chain links TRBV5-4 with TRBJ2-7, with 8 bases lining up with TRBD1. The CDR3 covers 14 residues. With V trimmed by 4 bases and J by 1 base, 4 bases remained unmatched. The germline V gene has CDR1 SGHNT and CDR2 YYREEE (reference sequence). The CDR3 nucleotides are TGTGCCAGCAGCCTCGGACAGGGTTCCTACGAGCAGTACTTC. This gives the protein CASSLGQGSYEQYF.

The count of this clone is one. This rearrangement joins TRBV11-2 to TRBJ1-4, with D possibly matching TRBD1 (6 bases). V lost 6 bases and J 5 bases, leaving 16 bases between the germline ends. Germline lookup yields CDR1 SGHAT and CDR2 FQNNGV. The length of the CDR3 is 15 residues. CDR3 in amino acids: CASRRSGTLNEKLFF. CDR3 coding DNA: TGTGCCAGCAGACGTTCCGGGACACTCAATGAAAAACTGTTTTTT. Full variable domain (remainder filled in from reference TRBV11-2 and TRBJ1-4): EAGVAQSPRYKIIEKRQSVAFWCNPISGHATLYWYQQILGQGPKLLIQFQNNGVVDDSQLPKDRFSAERLKGVDSTLKIQPAKLEDSAVYLCASRRSGTLNEKLFFGSGTQLSVL.

A remark on this clone: The junction departs from germline at one end; a sequencing error may be responsible. The chain has TRBV4-3 and TRBJ1-4, with D perhaps matching TRBD1 (5 bases). Germline V gene sequence: CDR1 LGHNA, CDR2 YSLEER. CDR3 length: 15 amino acids. CDR3 protein: CASSQDQANSGLLTF. CDR3 DNA: TGCGCCAGCAGCCAAGATCAAGCGAATTCGGGACTGCTAACTTTT.

The V call is TRBV19, the J call TRBJ2-3; a weak D match, TRBD2 (5 bases). The CDR3 runs to 15 residues. Germline V lookup: CDR1 LNHDA, CDR2 SQIVND (reference sequence). V was cut by 2 bases and J by 2 bases, with 11 bases left in between. In DNA form, the CDR3 reads TGTGCCAGTAGTATATCGGGGAGAGACACAGATACGCAGTATTTT. Translating it yields CASSISGRDTDTQYF.

The chain links TRBV30 to TRBJ1-5; perhaps TRBD1 as D (5 bases). The germline V gene has CDR1 GTSNPN and CDR2 SVGIG (reference sequence). V lost 0 bases to trimming and J lost 5 bases, with 17 bases between them. The CDR3 loop spans 16 amino acids. The CDR3 spells CAWSVGSSGADQPQHF. CDR3 nucleotides: TGTGCCTGGAGTGTAGGTAGCAGCGGGGCGGATCAGCCCCAGCATTTT. Full variable domain (outside the CDR3, taken from reference TRBV30 and TRBJ1-5): SQTIHQWPATLVQPVGSPLSLECTVEGTSNPNLYWYRQAAGRGLQLLFYSVGIGQISSEVPQNLSASRPQDRQFILSSKKLLLSDSGFYLCAWSVGSSGADQPQHFGDGTRLSIL.

J is TRBJ2-5 and V is TRBV7-3, with a possible D match to TRBD2 (5 bases). The CDR3 totals 14 residues. The V gene's germline CDR1 is SGHTA and CDR2 FQGTGA. V was pared by 5 bases and J by 4 bases, with 14 bases between. The CDR3 protein is CASSPSGRRETQYF. The CDR3 nucleotides are TGTGCCAGCAGCCCATCGGGGAGAAGAGAGACCCAGTACTTC.

The CDR3 loop reads CASSLTGEEMDTQYF. As DNA, the CDR3 is TGTGCCAGCAGCTTGACGGGAGAAGAGATGGATACGCAGTATTTT. The chain recombines TRBV11-3 with TRBJ2-3, with a tentative D call TRBD2 (6 bases). Between the trimmed V and J ends, which lost 3 bases and 6 bases, there was a span of 16 bases. The CDR3 runs 15 residues. Germline V gene data show CDR1 as SGHNT and CDR2 as YENEEA.

This clone was counted a few times. The chain is built from TRBV18 and TRBJ1-2; D is unclear. In germline, CDR1 is KGHSH, CDR2 LQKENI. The CDR3 contains 14 residues. V was pared by 0 bases and J by 5 bases, with 10 bases between. The CDR3, as DNA: TGTGCCAGCTCACCACCGGGCAGCTCTTATGGCTACACCTTC. Translated, it gives CASSPPGSSYGYTF.

This clone has only one observation. This chain joins TRBV30 and TRBJ1-6, with 8 nucleotides matching TRBD1. The germline gives CDR1 GTSNPN, CDR2 SVGIG (reference sequence). This CDR3 has 13 residues. The J segment lost 5 bases and the V segment lost 8 bases, leaving 5 bases of the junction unmatched. Here the CDR3 DNA reads TGTGCCCGCCAGGACAGGGATAATTCACCCCTCCACTTT. Amino acids: CARQDRDNSPLHF.

The chain joins TRBV30 to TRBJ1-5, with a weak D call TRBD1 (6 bases). There are 13 residues in the CDR3. V lost 0 bases and J 7 bases, leaving 10 bases between the germline ends. Germline CDR1 is GTSNPN and CDR2 is SVGIG (reference sequence). CDR3 amino acids: CAWSVRGLQPQHF. CDR3 DNA sequence: TGTGCCTGGAGTGTCAGGGGATTACAGCCCCAGCATTTT.

The V gene is TRBV30, the J gene TRBJ1-1, with TRBD1 as a possible D gene (5 bases). CDR3 length: 14 amino acids. The V gene lost 6 bases and the J gene lost 0 bases, with 14 bases spanning the gap. Germline assignment: CDR1 GTSNPN and CDR2 SVGIG (reference sequence). CDR3 sequence (DNA): TGTGCCTGTAGGACATTCCTCATGAACACTGAAGCTTTCTTT. Translated, it gives CACRTFLMNTEAFF.

This chain joins TRBV11-1 and TRBJ1-1, with D tentatively TRBD1 (6 bases). Germline V CDR1 and CDR2: SGHAT, FQDESV (reference sequence). The V and J ends lost 2 bases and 5 bases respectively, with 12 bases between them. CDR3 length equals 14 residues. CDR3 in amino acids: CASSLNRAGTEAFF. The CDR3 region has the DNA TGTGCCAGCAGCTTAAACAGGGCAGGAACTGAAGCTTTCTTT.

This chain connects TRBV3-1 (or the pseudogene TRBV3-2) to TRBJ2-3, with 12 bases matching TRBD2. Unmatched junction bases numbered 5, after V lost 1 base and J lost 0 bases. The CDR3 is 18 residues long. CDR1 is LGHDT and CDR2 is YNNKEL in the germline V gene (reference sequence). The CDR3 protein is CASSQGLAGAASTDTQYF. The DNA of the CDR3 is TGTGCCAGCAGCCAAGGACTAGCGGGAGCAGCTAGCACAGATACGCAGTATTTT.

The chain joins TRBV30 to TRBJ2-6; tentatively, D is TRBD2 (6 bases). The V end lost 3 bases, the J end lost 0 bases, and 12 bases lay between the germline ends. This CDR3 is 16 amino acids long. Germline V gene sequence: CDR1 GTSNPN, CDR2 SVGIG (reference sequence). CDR3 residues: CAWRKYGGSGANVLTF. CDR3 nucleotide sequence: TGTGCCTGGAGGAAATACGGGGGCTCTGGGGCCAACGTCCTGACTTTC.

This clone was counted a single time. The V and J genes are TRBV19 and TRBJ1-1; no reliable D call. Germline V lookup: CDR1 LNHDA, CDR2 SQIVND (reference sequence). This CDR3 contains 13 residues. Trimming removed 3 bases at V and 6 bases at J, with 11 bases between. CDR3 sequence: CASSIYSGAEAFF. The CDR3 coding sequence is TGTGCCAGTAGTATTTATTCGGGAGCTGAAGCTTTCTTT.

The V call is TRBV4-2, the J call TRBJ2-5; 10 nucleotides agree with TRBD2. Trimming removed 0 bases from V and 4 bases from J; junction bases left unmatched: 2. The V gene's germline CDR1 is LGHNA and CDR2 YNFKEQ. The CDR3 contains 15 residues. Here the CDR3 reads CASSQEAGGPETQYF. The CDR3 DNA is TGTGCCAGCAGCCAAGAAGCGGGGGGGCCAGAGACCCAGTACTTC.

In its sample, this clone was seen once. The chain has TRBV4-1 and TRBJ1-4; TRBD1 might be the D (5 bases). The CDR3 is made up of 16 amino acids. V lost 3 bases and J lost 0, with 11 bases in between. Germline CDR1 is MGHRA and CDR2 is YSYEKL. In DNA form, the CDR3 reads TGCGCCAGCAGCCAGCTTAGACAGACAACTAATGAAAAACTGTTTTTT. Protein product: CASSQLRQTTNEKLFF.

This chain connects TRBV29-1 to TRBJ2-1; 8 bases match TRBD1. V lost 4 bases and J lost 9; bases outside the gene matches: 11. The germline V gene encodes CDR1 SQVTM and CDR2 ANQGSEA. This CDR3 comprises 14 residues. This CDR3 reads CSVGDRTGLGEQFF. The CDR3 DNA reads as TGCAGCGTTGGAGACCGGACAGGGCTCGGTGAGCAGTTCTTC.

A note on this clone: The final CDR3 position lacks the conserved phenylalanine or tryptophan, pointing to a likely read error. It is unclear where the CDR3 begins or ends on the DNA, so no DNA is shown, and the CDR3 is as TCRdb lists it. This chain uses TRBV3-1 (or the pseudogene TRBV3-2) with TRBJ2-7; the table's D call of TRBD1 was not tested on the DNA. CDR1 is LGHDT and CDR2 is YNNKEL in the germline V gene (reference sequence). The CDR3 is 13 residues long, counting both termini. Here the CDR3 reads CASSQDRGDRVRL.

V is TRBV5-4 and J is TRBJ1-2; D remains unclear. The V gene's germline CDR1 is SGHNT and CDR2 YYREEE (reference sequence). The germline V and J ends were trimmed by 4 bases and 6 bases, with 13 bases remaining between them. The CDR3 is 13 residues long. The CDR3: CASSASGWDGYTF. The CDR3 DNA is TGTGCCAGCAGCGCCTCGGGGTGGGATGGCTACACCTTC. The full variable domain, in which reference TRBV5-4 and TRBJ1-2 provide the parts outside the CDR3, is ETGVTQSPTHLIKTRGQQVTLRCSSQSGHNTVSWYQQALGQGPQFIFQYYREEENGRGNFPPRFSGLQFPNYSSELNVNALELDDSALYLCASSASGWDGYTFGSGTRLTVV.

This chain joins TRBV19 and TRBJ1-1, with D possibly matching TRBD1 (5 bases). The CDR3 totals 13 residues. The V end lost 5 bases, the J end lost 8 bases, and 15 bases lay between the germline ends. Germline CDR1 is LNHDA and CDR2 is SQIVND (reference sequence). The CDR3 sequence is CASSRGAGREAFF. The CDR3 bases are TGTGCCAGTAGTCGAGGGGCGGGGAGAGAAGCTTTCTTT.

The chain uses TRBV5-1 and TRBJ2-5, with 7 bases fitting TRBD1. This CDR3 has 15 amino acids. Trimming cost V 2 bases and J 1 base; bases outside gene matches: 5. Germline V CDR1 and CDR2: SGHRS, YFSETQ. CDR3 in amino acids: CASSLQGHGQETQYF. CDR3 sequence (DNA): TGCGCCAGCAGCTTACAGGGGCATGGCCAAGAGACCCAGTACTTC.

In its sample, this clone was seen a few times. CDR3 sequence: CASSFSGTGLKETQYF. The CDR3 DNA is TGTGCCAGCAGCTTCTCTGGGACAGGCCTAAAAGAGACCCAGTACTTC. This chain links TRBV11-3 with TRBJ2-5; 8 positions match TRBD1. J lost 3 bases, V lost 3 bases, and 9 bases had no gene match. Germline V CDR1 and CDR2: SGHNT, YENEEA. The CDR3 covers 16 residues.

The chain is built from TRBV10-3 and TRBJ1-1, with D maybe TRBD1 (6 bases). The CDR3 runs 16 residues. V lost 5 bases to trimming and J lost 0 bases, with 16 bases between them. Per germline, CDR1 ENHRY and CDR2 SYGVKD. The CDR3 DNA is TGTGCCATCAGTCCGCAGGGAGGGGGAATGAACACTGAAGCTTTCTTT. It specifies CAISPQGGGMNTEAFF.

The CDR3 nucleotides read TGCGCCAGCAGTCAGTGCAGGGGCAGAGGTCAGCCCCAGCATTTT. It codes for CASSQCRGRGQPQHF. The chain links TRBV23-1 to TRBJ1-5; possible D gene TRBD1, 6 bases. TRBV23-1 is recorded as an ORF, its role being uncertain. The CDR3 has 15 residues. Trimming removed 3 bases from V and 6 bases from J, with 15 bases in between.

This clone was detected only a few times. The rearrangement links TRBV2 to TRBJ2-1, with unresolved D. This CDR3 is built from 12 residues. Trimming took off 4 bases at V and 6 bases at J, with 7 bases between the two ends. Germline-derived CDR1 and CDR2 are SNHLY and FYNNEI. The CDR3, as DNA: TGTGCCAGCAGTGGCCCGGGCAATGAGCAGTTCTTC. This codes for CASSGPGNEQFF.

A single count supports this clone. The V and J genes are TRBV7-9 and TRBJ1-2; TRBD1 agrees at 7 bases. Germline V gene sequence: CDR1 SEHNR, CDR2 FQNEAQ (reference sequence). The CDR3 has 12 amino acids. J was trimmed by 7 bases and V by 5 bases; bases with no gene match: 4. The CDR3 sequence: CASSKDRAGYTF. CDR3 nucleotides: TGTGCCAGCAGCAAAGACAGGGCTGGCTACACCTTC.

This rearrangement joins TRBV11-3 to TRBJ1-2; 8 bases line up with TRBD1. V lost 1 base and J lost 4; bases outside the gene matches: 5. This CDR3 region has 15 residues. Germline lookup yields CDR1 SGHNT and CDR2 YENEEA. CDR3 coding DNA: TGTGCCAGCAGCTTAGCAGGGGGCGCCAGCTATGGCTACACCTTC. Translation: CASSLAGGASYGYTF.